This entry concerns a single T cell receptor (beta chain). Its antigen is undetermined. In this CDR3 the conserved last residue, phenylalanine or tryptophan, is missing, so a read error is likely. This sample stems from a study of cytomegalovirus exposure and HLA in healthy donors. General study points: TCR beta chains numbering under 200 were designated cytomegalovirus-associated. Apparent HLA restriction characterized most CMV-associated TCR beta chains in a later analysis. The study reported that TCR beta sequences accurately predicted HLA-A and HLA-B alleles in most subjects.

All donors participated as healthy donors of bone marrow. Primers included in the PCR were 60 Vbeta and 13 Jbeta primers. Profiled with immunoSEQ multiplex PCR; TCRdb holds only in-frame clones, not every one. The sample holds 130,000 or so clones, roughly 80% seen once. The V and J ends lost 6 bases and 2 bases, in that order; junction bases with no gene match: 2. This CDR3 spans 13 amino acids. Germline values: CDR1 WSHSY, CDR2 SAAADI. This receptor was identified in a man aged 25-40 years in good health and CMV-seronegative. Sequenced material: PBMCs. This chain uses TRBV10-2 with TRBJ2-7, with 9 bases that match TRBD1. The CDR3 loop is CASSRDRAYEQYL. DNA for the CDR3: TGCGCCAGCAGCCGGGACAGGGCCTACGAGCAGTACCTC.